Following are 29 T cell receptor beta chains from one sample sequenced in a study of blood T cell repertoires in COVID-19. The repertoire was sequenced with immunoSEQ multiplex PCR; TCRdb's copy has only in-frame clones and lacks some. The top ten hold 2.3% of the sample, which has roughly 300,000 clones, just over 90% seen once. Source material: PBMCs or T cells enriched from blood (not recorded which). The receptors were gathered from a woman aged 40-49 years with acute COVID-19.

This clone showed up just once. The chain carries TRBV6-5 and TRBJ2-3; TRBD2 is a possible D gene (6 bases). Trimming stripped 6 bases from V and 5 bases from J, with 12 bases between. CDR1 and CDR2 from the germline V gene are MNHEY and SVGAGI. The CDR3 length is 13 residues. CDR3 DNA: TGTGCCAGCAGACCCCCCGGGGGAGATACGCAGTATTTT. Translating it yields CASRPPGGDTQYF.

This chain links TRBV9 with TRBJ2-2; D perhaps matches TRBD2 (7 bases). CDR3 length: 14 amino acids. The germline CDR1 and CDR2 sequences are SGDLS and YYNGEE. Trimming left V 7 bases short and J 0 bases short, with 10 bases between. The CDR3 here is CASGGAANTGELFF. In nucleotides, the CDR3 is TGTGCCAGCGGGGGGGCCGCGAACACCGGGGAGCTGTTTTTT. Full variable domain (outside the CDR3, taken from reference TRBV9 and TRBJ2-2): DSGVTQTPKHLITATGQRVTLRCSPRSGDLSVYWYQQSLDQGLQFLIQYYNGEERAKGNILERFSAQQFPDLHSELNLSSLELGDSALYFCASGGAANTGELFFGEGSRLTVL.

The chain joins TRBV29-1 to TRBJ2-3; 11 bases agree with TRBD2. After removal of 5 bases from V and 3 bases from J, the junction contained 10 bases not matched to a gene. The CDR3 runs to 16 residues. The germline V gene encodes CDR1 SQVTM and CDR2 ANQGSEA. CDR3 residues: CSVLPFLAGGTDTQYF. CDR3 DNA sequence: TGCAGCGTTCTTCCTTTTCTAGCGGGGGGAACAGATACGCAGTATTTT.

The chain combines TRBV5-4 with TRBJ1-2; a possible D gene is TRBD1 (5 bases). Germline CDR1 and CDR2: SGHNT and YYREEE (reference sequence). There are 15 residues in the CDR3. The V end was cut by 4 bases, the J end by 7 bases, with 20 bases between. CDR3 region: CASSPPDGGARGYTF. The CDR3 nucleotides are TGTGCCAGCAGCCCCCCTGACGGGGGAGCCCGTGGCTACACCTTC.

The chain combines TRBV5-4 with TRBJ1-4, with TRBD1 matching 8 bases. Germline V gives CDR1 SGHNT, CDR2 YYREEE (reference sequence). J lost 4 bases, V lost 2 bases, and 1 base had no gene match. The CDR3 length is 14 residues. This CDR3 reads CASSFGQGNEKLFF. The DNA for the CDR3 is TGTGCCAGCAGCTTTGGACAGGGTAATGAAAAACTGTTTTTT.

V usage is TRBV5-4 and J usage is TRBJ1-6; maybe TRBD1 (5 bases). The CDR3 spans 16 residues. V was clipped by 0 bases and J by 6 bases, with 13 bases between them. Germline V gene sequence: CDR1 SGHNT, CDR2 YYREEE (reference sequence). Written as DNA, the CDR3 is TGTGCCAGCAGCTTGGGCATGGGGGGTAGTAATTCACCCCTCCACTTT. It codes for CASSLGMGGSNSPLHF.

V gene TRBV5-1 combines with J gene TRBJ1-2, with a weak D call TRBD1 (5 bases). Looked up from germline, CDR1 is SGHRS and CDR2 is YFSETQ. This CDR3 is built from 15 residues. Trimming pared 0 bases from V and 1 base from J, leaving 10 bases between. CDR3 sequence reads: CASSLGQPNNYGYTF. CDR3 nucleotides: TGCGCCAGCAGCTTGGGACAGCCGAATAACTATGGCTACACCTTC. The full variable domain, its missing parts supplied by reference TRBV5-1 and TRBJ1-2, is KAGVTQTPRYLIKTRGQQVTLSCSPISGHRSVSWYQQTPGQGLQFLFEYFSETQRNKGNFPGRFSGRQFSNSRSEMNVSTLELGDSALYLCASSLGQPNNYGYTFGSGTRLTVV.

This rearrangement joins TRBV7-9 to TRBJ1-1, with D tentatively TRBD1 (5 bases). CDR1 is SEHNR and CDR2 is FQNEAQ in the germline V gene (reference sequence). The ends were cut back, 4 bases at V and 0 bases at J, with 18 bases in the middle. This CDR3 is built from 17 residues. As DNA, the CDR3 is TGTGCCAGCAGCTATAGGAGAACAGGCGGGATGAACACTGAAGCTTTCTTT. Its protein is CASSYRRTGGMNTEAFF.

V usage is TRBV24-1 and J usage is TRBJ2-1, with 10 bases identical to TRBD1. Germline V gene lookup returns CDR1 KGHDR and CDR2 SFDVKD. The CDR3 sequence is 13 residues long. Trimming took 12 bases from V and 5 from J; bases not matched to a gene: 6. CDR3 nucleotides: TGTGCCGCCGGACAGGGGGTAGACAATGAGCAGTTCTTC. Its translation: CAAGQGVDNEQFF.

This sequence joins TRBV5-1 and TRBJ2-7; 9 bases align to TRBD1. Germline values: CDR1 SGHRS, CDR2 YFSETQ. This CDR3 has 14 residues. The trim removed 4 bases at V and 9 bases at J, leaving 11 bases unmatched. This CDR3 reads CASSNPGTGNMQYF. The CDR3 DNA reads as TGCGCCAGCAGCAATCCCGGGACAGGGAACATGCAGTACTTC. Complete variable domain (other parts from reference TRBV5-1 and TRBJ2-7): KAGVTQTPRYLIKTRGQQVTLSCSPISGHRSVSWYQQTPGQGLQFLFEYFSETQRNKGNFPGRFSGRQFSNSRSEMNVSTLELGDSALYLCASSNPGTGNMQYFGPGTRLTVT.

The V and J genes are TRBV5-1 and TRBJ2-3, with D possibly matching TRBD1 (5 bases). Germline-derived CDR1 and CDR2 are SGHRS and YFSETQ. Trimming pared 10 bases from V and 2 bases from J, leaving 17 bases between. The CDR3 totals 14 residues. The CDR3 sequence: CASAHQGFTDTQYF. The CDR3 DNA sequence: TGCGCCTCAGCACACCAGGGTTTCACAGATACGCAGTATTTT.

The chain links TRBV6-4 to TRBJ1-1; D perhaps matches TRBD1 (6 bases). The CDR3 loop spans 13 amino acids. Trimming left V 9 bases short and J 0 bases short, with 11 bases between. Germline CDR1 MRHNA, CDR2 SNTAGT. CDR3 bases: TGTGCCAGTACGGGGGGGCTGAACACTGAAGCTTTCTTT. This encodes CASTGGLNTEAFF.

This clone was observed a single time. The chain is built from TRBV5-6 and TRBJ1-2, with 7 bases lining up with TRBD1. Germline CDR1 and CDR2: SGHDT and YYEEEE. The V segment lost 0 bases and the J segment 8 bases; nucleotides outside the gene matches: 7. The CDR3 is made up of 14 amino acids. DNA of the CDR3: TGTGCCAGCAGCTTGGGACAGGGAATACGAGGCTACACCTTC. Protein: CASSLGQGIRGYTF.

This clone appeared a few times. Here the CDR3 DNA reads TGTGCCACCCAGGGGTCCTATAATTCACCCCTCCACTTT. Translated: CATQGSYNSPLHF. The chain recombines TRBV19 with TRBJ1-6; weak D call: TRBD1 (6 bases). With 10 bases removed from V and 1 base from J, the gap between germline ends came to 8 bases. The germline V gene encodes CDR1 LNHDA and CDR2 SQIVND (reference sequence). The CDR3 sequence is 13 residues long. Complete variable domain (other parts from reference TRBV19 and TRBJ1-6): DGGITQSPKYLFRKEGQNVTLSCEQNLNHDAMYWYRQDPGQGLRLIYYSQIVNDFQKGDIAEGYSVSREKKESFPLTVTSAQKNPTAFYLCATQGSYNSPLHFGNGTRLTVT.

The V and J genes are TRBV5-1 and TRBJ2-1; the match to TRBD1 covers 8 bases. CDR3 length equals 15 residues. J was trimmed by 7 bases and V by 2 bases; bases with no gene match: 8. CDR1 and CDR2 from the germline V gene are SGHRS and YFSETQ. The chain's CDR3 is CASSFDRGSRNEQFF. The DNA of the CDR3 is TGCGCCAGCAGCTTCGACAGGGGAAGTCGGAATGAGCAGTTCTTC.

The J gene is TRBJ1-5, the V gene TRBV5-8; weak D call: TRBD1 (5 bases). V was trimmed by 2 bases and J by 1 base, leaving 10 bases between them. CDR1 is SGHTS and CDR2 is YDEGEE in the germline V gene. The CDR3 contains 15 residues. The CDR3 is CASSFPGFSNQPQHF. The CDR3 DNA reads as TGTGCCAGCAGCTTTCCAGGGTTCAGCAATCAGCCCCAGCATTTT.

The chain uses TRBV4-3 and TRBJ2-2, with D tentatively TRBD2 (5 bases). The CDR3 has 15 residues. The V gene lost 0 bases and the J gene lost 5 bases, with 10 bases spanning the gap. From germline, CDR1 is LGHNA and CDR2 YSLEER. The CDR3 spells CASSQDGRRTGELFF. CDR3 DNA: TGCGCCAGCAGCCAAGATGGGAGACGGACCGGGGAGCTGTTTTTT.

The chain joins TRBV27 to TRBJ1-2; TRBD1 might be the D (6 bases). This CDR3 has 12 residues. Between the trimmed V and J ends, which lost 5 bases and 7 bases, there was a span of 11 bases. Germline CDR1 and CDR2: MNHEY and SMNVEV (reference sequence). The CDR3 region has the DNA TGTGCCAGCAGTACAGGGTTTAGTGGCTACACCTTC. This translates into CASSTGFSGYTF.

The chain employs TRBV27 and TRBJ2-6; 12 nucleotides align to TRBD1. The CDR3 runs to 18 residues. CDR1 and CDR2 (germline): MNHEY, SMNVEV (reference sequence). Trimming removed 8 bases from V and 4 bases from J; junction bases left unmatched: 12. This CDR3 is CASSILGQGASGANVLTF. For the CDR3, the DNA is TGTGCCAGCTCTATCTTGGGACAGGGGGCATCGGGGGCCAACGTCCTGACTTTC.

The chain is built from TRBV6-1 and TRBJ1-6, with a weak D call TRBD1 (5 bases). The CDR3 is 15 amino acids. Germline V gives CDR1 MNHNS, CDR2 SASEGT. V was clipped by 2 bases and J by 7 bases, with 12 bases between them. For the CDR3, the DNA is TGTGCCAGCAGTGAATTCCCCCGACAGAATTCACCCCTCCACTTT. Its protein product is CASSEFPRQNSPLHF.

The chain uses TRBV15 and TRBJ2-7, with 7 bases that match TRBD1. This CDR3 is 20 amino acids long. Germline lookup yields CDR1 LNHNV and CDR2 YYDKDF (reference sequence). V shed 0 bases, J shed 0 bases, and the junction held 17 bases outside the gene matches. The CDR3 sequence: CATSRDDTNLGDSSSYEQYF. CDR3 bases: TGTGCCACCAGCAGAGATGATACCAACTTGGGGGACAGTAGCTCCTACGAGCAGTACTTC.

This chain connects TRBV28 to TRBJ2-6; TRBD2 is a possible D gene (6 bases). Trimming left V 8 bases short and J 0 bases short, with 23 bases between. CDR1 is MDHEN, CDR2 SYDVKM, per germline. The CDR3 contains 19 residues. CDR3 nucleotides: TGTGCCAGCCGTCCCAATCAGGCGGGGCACGGCTCTGGGGCCAACGTCCTGACTTTC. Protein product: CASRPNQAGHGSGANVLTF.

The genes are TRBV2 and TRBJ2-1, with 7 bases lining up with TRBD2. The trim removed 2 bases at V and 0 bases at J, leaving 7 bases unmatched. The CDR3 has 17 amino acids. The V gene's germline CDR1 is SNHLY and CDR2 FYNNEI. CDR3 sequence: CASSEQGSGLSYNEQFF. Written as DNA, the CDR3 is TGTGCCAGCAGTGAACAGGGTAGCGGGCTCTCCTACAATGAGCAGTTCTTC.

The DNA for the CDR3 is TGTGCCAGCAGCGTAGTGGAGGACACTGAAGCTTTCTTT. This gives the protein CASSVVEDTEAFF. The chain employs TRBV9 and TRBJ1-1; D is ambiguous. Trimming shortened V by 0 bases and J by 3 bases, and 6 bases separated the two germline ends. Germline V CDR1 and CDR2: SGDLS, YYNGEE. This CDR3 contains 13 residues. Full variable domain (rest looked up from reference TRBV9 and TRBJ1-1): DSGVTQTPKHLITATGQRVTLRCSPRSGDLSVYWYQQSLDQGLQFLIQYYNGEERAKGNILERFSAQQFPDLHSELNLSSLELGDSALYFCASSVVEDTEAFFGQGTRLTVV.

This chain connects TRBV11-1 to TRBJ2-7; 9 positions agree with TRBD2. Germline lookup yields CDR1 SGHAT and CDR2 FQDESV (reference sequence). V lost 1 base and J lost 3; bases outside the gene matches: 7. The CDR3 loop spans 16 amino acids. The CDR3, as DNA: TGTGCCAGCAGCTTAGACGGCGGGGGGGCCGGCTACGAGCAGTACTTC. Translated: CASSLDGGGAGYEQYF.

The rearrangement joins TRBV7-9 to TRBJ1-1; TRBD1 matches 7 bases. The CDR3 is 16 residues long. Looked up from germline, CDR1 is SEHNR and CDR2 is FQNEAQ (reference sequence). The J segment lost 4 bases and the V segment lost 2 bases, leaving 10 bases of the junction unmatched. Written as DNA, the CDR3 is TGTGCCAGCAGCTTAAGCCGAGGGGGCGCGGGCACTGAAGCTTTCTTT. It codes for CASSLSRGGAGTEAFF.

The count of this clone is one. The V and J genes are TRBV6-2 or TRBV6-3 and TRBJ2-5; no definite D call. Germline CDR1 is MNHEY and CDR2 is SVGEGT. The V end was cut by 0 bases, the J end by 4 bases, with 9 bases between. The CDR3 length is 14 residues. The CDR3 loop reads CASSYSRVRETQYF. DNA for the CDR3: TGTGCCAGCAGTTACTCGAGAGTGAGAGAGACCCAGTACTTC.

The chain employs TRBV7-8 and TRBJ2-1; the match to TRBD2 covers 11 bases. In germline, CDR1 is SGHVS, CDR2 FQNEAQ. With V trimmed by 5 bases and J by 6 bases, 18 bases remained unmatched. The CDR3 length is 19 residues. CDR3 in DNA: TGTGCCAGCAGCAGACAGAGCGATGTAGCGGGAGGGCCTGGCAATGAGCAGTTCTTC. It translates to CASSRQSDVAGGPGNEQFF.

This clone was seen only a few times. CDR3 protein: CASSLKTGGAGYTF. The DNA of the CDR3 is TGTGCCAGCAGCTTGAAGACAGGGGGCGCTGGCTACACCTTC. This sequence joins TRBV7-2 and TRBJ1-2; 10 nucleotides align to TRBD1. Germline V gene sequence: CDR1 SGHTA, CDR2 FQGNSA. The CDR3 has 14 amino acids. Trimming removed 3 bases from V and 7 bases from J; junction bases left unmatched: 5.